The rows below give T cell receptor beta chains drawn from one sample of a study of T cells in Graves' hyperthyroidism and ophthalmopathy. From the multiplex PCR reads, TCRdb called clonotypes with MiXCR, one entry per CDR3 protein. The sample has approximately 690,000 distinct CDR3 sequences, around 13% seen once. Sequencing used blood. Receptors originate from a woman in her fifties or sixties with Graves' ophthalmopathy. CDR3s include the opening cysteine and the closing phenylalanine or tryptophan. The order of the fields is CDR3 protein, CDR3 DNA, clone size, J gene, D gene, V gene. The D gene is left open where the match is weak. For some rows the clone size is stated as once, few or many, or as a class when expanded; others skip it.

CASSPMGGTYNEQFF,TGTGCCAGCTCCCCCATGGGAGGCACCTACAATGAGCAGTTCTTC,many,TRBJ2-1,.,TRBV18
CSAADRGQGETQYF,TGCAGTGCGGCCGACAGGGGGCAGGGAGAGACCCAGTACTTC,.,TRBJ2-5,TRBD1,TRBV20-1
CASSFSGGLGSPLHF,TGTGCCAGCAGTTTCTCCGGGGGGCTTGGTTCACCCCTCCACTTT,few,TRBJ1-6,.,TRBV28
CSAPRAGVGGYTF,TGCAGCGCCCCGAGGGCAGGGGTAGGTGGCTACACCTTC,.,TRBJ1-2,.,TRBV29-1
CASSPAPGRANYEQYF,TGTGCCAGCAGCCCCGCCCCGGGGCGAGCTAACTACGAGCAGTACTTC,many,TRBJ2-7,.,TRBV7-9
CSAGMTQPGGEQYF,TGCAGCGCCGGGATGACTCAGCCTGGCGGCGAGCAGTACTTC,many,TRBJ2-7,.,TRBV29-1
CASSRTAWGGNGADTQYF,TGTGCCAGCAGCCGGACGGCCTGGGGCGGGAACGGCGCAGATACGCAGTATTTT,.,TRBJ2-3,.,TRBV11-3
CASSLVGDRGPDGYTF,TGTGCCAGCAGCTTAGTTGGGGACAGGGGGCCCGATGGCTACACCTTC,.,TRBJ1-2,TRBD1,TRBV11-2
CASSPRGVQYF,TGTGCCAGCAGCCCGAGGGGGGTTCAGTACTTC,few,TRBJ2-4,.,TRBV28
CASSEGPGLATASYNEQFF,TGTGCCAGCAGTGAAGGTCCGGGACTAGCGACCGCCTCCTACAATGAGCAGTTCTTC,.,TRBJ2-1,TRBD2,TRBV6-4
CASSLNSGAPSGRGTDNEQFF,TGTGCCAGCAGCTTAAATTCTGGTGCTCCTAGCGGGAGGGGTACGGACAATGAGCAGTTCTTC,many,TRBJ2-1,TRBD2,TRBV7-3
CASMERGRSDTQYF,TGTGCCAGCATGGAAAGGGGGCGATCAGATACGCAGTATTTT,.,TRBJ2-3,TRBD1,TRBV6-2/TRBV6-3
CASTTAFGFGNEQFF,TGTGCCAGCACGACCGCTTTCGGGTTCGGCAATGAGCAGTTCTTC,many,TRBJ2-1,.,TRBV6-1
CASSRASGGETQYF,TGTGCCAGCAGTCGGGCTAGCGGGGGAGAGACCCAGTACTTC,many,TRBJ2-5,TRBD2,TRBV28
CASSSPATGLDEQYF,TGTGCCAGCAGTTCCCCCGCGACAGGGCTCGACGAGCAGTACTTC,few,TRBJ2-7,TRBD1,TRBV28
CASSAQEFDEQYF,TGTGCCAGTAGTGCTCAGGAGTTTGACGAGCAGTACTTC,.,TRBJ2-7,.,TRBV19
CASSARGGSHNEQFF,TGTGCCAGTAGTGCCCGGGGGGGGTCCCACAATGAGCAGTTCTTC,.,TRBJ2-1,TRBD2,TRBV19
CASSEQAFVSHEQYF,TGTGCCAGCAGCGAGCAGGCATTCGTATCCCACGAGCAGTACTTC,many,TRBJ2-7,.,TRBV5-6
CASSEAQGSPYEQYF,TGTGCCAGCAGTGAAGCGCAAGGCAGCCCCTACGAGCAGTACTTC,few,TRBJ2-7,.,TRBV6-1
CAVRGGTLNTEAFF,TGTGCCGTCCGGGGCGGAACCTTGAACACTGAAGCTTTCTTT,many,TRBJ1-1,.,TRBV28
CASSQEGQVAYEQYF,TGCGCCAGCAGCCAAGAAGGCCAGGTCGCCTACGAGCAGTACTTC,.,TRBJ2-7,.,TRBV4-3
CASSSDRIFYTEAFF,TGTGCCAGCAGTTCGGACAGGATTTTCTACACTGAAGCTTTCTTT,many,TRBJ1-1,TRBD1,TRBV28
CASSPWDGVQFF,TGTGCCAGTAGTCCATGGGACGGGGTGCAGTTCTTC,.,TRBJ2-1,.,TRBV19
CASSPTRGTLAGAYEQYF,TGTGCCAGCAGTCCTACAAGGGGTACACTAGCGGGAGCATACGAGCAGTACTTC,many,TRBJ2-7,TRBD2,TRBV28
CASSPYVGDRSSTEAFF,TGTGCTAGCAGCCCTTACGTAGGGGATAGATCGAGCACTGAAGCTTTCTTT,many,TRBJ1-1,.,TRBV7-7
CASSEAGLTQYF,TGTGCCAGCAGTGAAGCTGGCCTTACGCAGTATTTT,.,TRBJ2-3,.,TRBV6-1
CSVTRDPYEQYF,TGCAGCGTTACCCGGGATCCCTACGAGCAGTACTTC,few,TRBJ2-7,.,TRBV29-1
CASSPEWGAGDFQAAETQYF,TGTGCCAGCAGCCCTGAATGGGGAGCGGGAGATTTCCAAGCTGCGGAGACCCAGTACTTC,many,TRBJ2-5,TRBD2,TRBV2
CATADWGDSGGYTF,TGTGCCACCGCTGATTGGGGGGACAGCGGGGGCTACACCTTC,many,TRBJ1-2,TRBD1,TRBV28
CASSYRGNNSPLHF,TGTGCCAGCAGCTACAGGGGTAATAATTCACCCCTCCACTTT,.,TRBJ1-6,TRBD1,TRBV28
CASSLVIERTDTQYF,TGTGCCAGCAGCTTAGTAATTGAGCGGACAGATACGCAGTATTTT,many,TRBJ2-3,.,TRBV11-1
CASSQSSSPSF,TGTGCCAGCAGCCAGTCATCCAGCCCTTCCTTC,few,TRBJ1-2,.,TRBV3-2
CASSGTFRSNQPQHF,TGTGCCAGCAGCGGGACTTTCAGGAGCAATCAGCCCCAGCATTTT,many,TRBJ1-5,.,TRBV12-3/TRBV12-4
CASRSNRGEQYF,TGTGCCAGCAGGTCTAACAGGGGTGAGCAGTACTTC,many,TRBJ2-7,TRBD1,TRBV6-1
CASSTTSGQGEFF,TGTGCCAGCAGCACAACCTCGGGACAGGGTGAGTTCTTC,.,TRBJ2-1,TRBD1,TRBV7-2
CASSSPLFNEQFF,TGTGCCAGCAGCTCCCCCCTTTTCAATGAGCAGTTCTTC,many,TRBJ2-1,.,TRBV7-9
CASSPGIEETQYF,TGTGCCAGCTCACCAGGGATCGAAGAGACCCAGTACTTC,many,TRBJ2-5,.,TRBV18
CSATTGFGGNTIYF,TGCAGTGCAACGACAGGTTTCGGTGGAAACACCATATATTTT,few,TRBJ1-3,.,TRBV20-1
CASSLGRTSGSPNNEQFF,TGTGCCAGCAGCTTAGGGAGGACTAGCGGGAGTCCTAACAATGAGCAGTTCTTC,few,TRBJ2-1,TRBD2,TRBV7-6
CASSQGGSGRPYQETQYF,TGCGCCAGCAGCCAAGGAGGATCTGGCAGACCCTACCAAGAGACCCAGTACTTC,.,TRBJ2-5,.,TRBV4-3
CASSFGTPNTGELFF,TGTGCCAGCAGCTTCGGGACACCTAACACCGGGGAGCTGTTTTTT,.,TRBJ2-2,.,TRBV11-1
CASRKIGGRSYEQYF,TGCGCCAGCAGAAAGATCGGGGGCCGGTCCTACGAGCAGTACTTC,.,TRBJ2-7,.,TRBV4-1
CASSPLGTGASPLHF,TGTGCCAGCAGTCCATTGGGGACAGGGGCTTCACCCCTCCACTTT,.,TRBJ1-6,TRBD1,TRBV6-1
CAISGPSYEQYF,TGTGCCATTTCGGGACCTTCCTACGAGCAGTACTTC,.,TRBJ2-7,.,TRBV10-3
CASGRGPAINEKLFF,TGTGCCAGTGGAAGAGGTCCGGCTATTAATGAAAAACTGTTTTTT,few,TRBJ1-4,.,TRBV19
CASADIGGAGRAQYF,TGTGCCAGTGCGGATATAGGGGGCGCGGGGAGGGCCCAGTACTTC,.,TRBJ2-5,.,TRBV4-2
CASSPGLANQETQYF,TGTGCTAGCAGCCCGGGACTAGCTAACCAAGAGACCCAGTACTTC,many,TRBJ2-5,TRBD2,TRBV7-7
CASSSTGLAGGNYNEQFF,TGTGCCAGCAGCTCAACGGGACTAGCGGGAGGTAATTACAATGAGCAGTTCTTC,many,TRBJ2-1,TRBD2,TRBV7-3
CASSFISRPILSGNTIYF,TGTGCCAGCAGTTTTATCTCCAGGCCAATACTCTCTGGAAACACCATATATTTT,many,TRBJ1-3,.,TRBV28